Below are 5 T cell receptor beta chains sequenced from a single sample in a study of PD-1 blockade in classical Hodgkin lymphoma. The patients all showed relapse after autologous stem cell transplantation, while their brentuximab vedotin exposure varied. TCRdb's table, derived via immunoSEQ multiplex PCR, lists solely in-frame clones and lacks some. The sample shows 45,000 to 60,000 clones, more than 65% of them seen only once. Sequencing used peripheral blood mononuclear cells (PBMCs), obtained at baseline. These receptors all stem from a human donor with classical Hodgkin lymphoma.

The chain employs TRBV5-1 and TRBJ1-1; a possible D gene is TRBD1 (5 bases). CDR1 SGHRS and CDR2 YFSETQ come from the germline V gene. V dropped 0 bases and J dropped 3 bases, with 15 bases sitting between them. The CDR3 consists of 16 residues. CDR3 in amino acids: CASSLASSRGDTEAFF. In nucleotides, the CDR3 is TGCGCCAGCAGCTTGGCATCATCGCGGGGGGACACTGAAGCTTTCTTT.

This clone has just one count. DNA for the CDR3: TGTGCCAGCAGCTCGTCAGAGGGAAGGAGCTATGGCTACACCTTC. It codes for CASSSSEGRSYGYTF. The chain carries TRBV11-2 and TRBJ1-2; no firm D call. V lost 4 bases to trimming and J lost 4 bases, with 16 bases between them. Germline CDR1 and CDR2: SGHAT and FQNNGV. The CDR3 loop spans 15 amino acids.

The J gene is TRBJ1-5, the V gene TRBV11-2; D perhaps matches TRBD1 (6 bases). Germline assignment: CDR1 SGHAT and CDR2 FQNNGV. The CDR3 is 15 amino acids. V was pared by 5 bases and J by 2 bases, with 13 bases between. The CDR3 nucleotides are TGTGCCAGCAGCCTGGGGGGGGCCCGCAATCAGCCCCAGCATTTT. Its protein is CASSLGGARNQPQHF.

CDR3 DNA: TGTGCCAGCAGCACACACCGGGATTTCACCGGGGAGCTGTTTTTT. Protein sequence: CASSTHRDFTGELFF. The rearrangement joins TRBV11-3 to TRBJ2-2; D is possibly TRBD2 (5 bases). CDR1 is SGHNT, CDR2 YENEEA, per germline. Trimming stripped 5 bases from V and 4 bases from J, with 14 bases between. The CDR3 loop spans 15 amino acids.

This clone was detected only a few times. The V gene is TRBV11-3, the J gene TRBJ2-2, with TRBD2 matching over 9 bases. The germline gives CDR1 SGHNT, CDR2 YENEEA. The J segment lost 4 bases and the V segment lost 5 bases, leaving 2 bases of the junction unmatched. The CDR3 consists of 14 residues. CDR3 sequence reads: CASSLSGSTGELFF. The CDR3 nucleotides read TGTGCCAGCAGCCTTAGCGGGAGCACCGGGGAGCTGTTTTTT.